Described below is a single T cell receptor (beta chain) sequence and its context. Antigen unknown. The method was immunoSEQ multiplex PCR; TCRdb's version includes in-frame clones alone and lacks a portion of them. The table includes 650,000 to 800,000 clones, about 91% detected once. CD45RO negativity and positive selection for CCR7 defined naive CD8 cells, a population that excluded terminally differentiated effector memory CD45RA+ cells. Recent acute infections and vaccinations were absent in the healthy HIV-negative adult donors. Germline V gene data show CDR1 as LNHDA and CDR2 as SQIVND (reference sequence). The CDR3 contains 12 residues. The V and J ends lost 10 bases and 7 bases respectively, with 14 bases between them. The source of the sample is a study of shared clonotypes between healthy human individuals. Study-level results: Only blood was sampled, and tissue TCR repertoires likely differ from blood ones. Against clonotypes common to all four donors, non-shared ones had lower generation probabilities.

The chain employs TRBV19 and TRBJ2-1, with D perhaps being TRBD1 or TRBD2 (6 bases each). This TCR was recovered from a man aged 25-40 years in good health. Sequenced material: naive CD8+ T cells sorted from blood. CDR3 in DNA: TGTGCCACGTCACAGGGAGGAAATGAGCAGTTCTTC. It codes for CATSQGGNEQFF.